This T cell receptor beta chain was captured by sequencing in a study of T cells after yellow fever vaccination. Study-wide findings and caveats: A large majority of primary-vaccination clones showed up again after the booster (roughly 95% CD4, almost 90% CD8). The bulk population could contribute abundant contaminating clonotypes to FACS-sorted repertoires. CD4 and CD8 compartments shared a small share of clonotypes.

This clonotype was picked up many times. What it binds is not known. The 5'RACE template-switching step produced TCR cDNA and added a universal primer site and UMIs. TCRdb analysed the 5' RACE reads with MiXCR anew, one entry per CDR3 protein. The profile shows 250,000 to 350,000 distinct CDR3 sequences, around 4.4% of them singletons. The CDR3 consists of 14 residues. The ends were cut back, 3 bases at V and 1 base at J, with 9 bases in the middle. This receptor was taken from a man aged 18 to 29 who received the YFV17D yellow fever vaccine. The chain links TRBV12-3 or TRBV12-4 to TRBJ1-1, with D unclear. This material consisted of PBMCs, taken 15 days after the yellow fever booster vaccination. CDR3 loop: CASSLAGPNTEAFF. The CDR3 coding sequence is TGTGCCAGCAGTTTGGCCGGGCCGAACACTGAAGCTTTCTTT.